The 31 T cell receptor beta chains below all came from one sample that was sequenced in a study of OX40 agonist ivuxolimab in advanced cancers. Here immunoSEQ multiplex PCR was the method, and the copy in TCRdb shows in-frame clones only, minus some. Counted here are 35,000 to 50,000 clones, roughly nine tenths occurring once; the ten biggest clones make up about an eighth. The sequencing here drew on CD4+ or CD8+ T cells sorted from blood, taken in a trial of the OX40 agonist ivuxolimab. These receptors were obtained from an adult with an advanced solid tumor such as melanoma, head and neck, liver or kidney cancer.

This clone was recorded only once. This sequence joins TRBV4-2 and TRBJ2-7; D unclear. The germline V gene has CDR1 LGHNA and CDR2 YNFKEQ. This CDR3 is built from 14 residues. Trimming stripped 8 bases from V and 7 bases from J, with 21 bases between. CDR3: CASSVLGTSREQYF. The CDR3 nucleotides are TGTGCCAGCTCCGTGCTAGGAACTTCAAGGGAGCAGTACTTC.

This clone appeared a single time. This chain joins TRBV5-4 and TRBJ1-4; TRBD1 matches 8 bases. Per germline, CDR1 SGHNT and CDR2 YYREEE (reference sequence). With 4 bases clipped from V and 8 bases from J, the junction kept 4 bases outside the gene matches. The CDR3 consists of 13 residues. The CDR3, as DNA: TGTGCCAGCAGCCCATACAGGGGGGAAAAACTGTTTTTT. Protein sequence: CASSPYRGEKLFF.

The gene calls are TRBV11-2 and TRBJ1-1; 9 bases match TRBD1. CDR1 is SGHAT, CDR2 FQNNGV, per germline. This CDR3 contains 15 residues. Unmatched junction bases numbered 10, after V lost 3 bases and J lost 8 bases. DNA for the CDR3: TGTGCCAGCAGCTTTGTCGGGACAGGGAGGGGAGAAGCTTTCTTT. It encodes CASSFVGTGRGEAFF.

The chain links TRBV10-3 to TRBJ1-2, with a possible D match to TRBD1 (6 bases). V was cut by 10 bases and J by 5 bases, with 14 bases left in between. This CDR3 is 12 amino acids long. Germline-derived CDR1 and CDR2 are ENHRY and SYGVKD. CDR3 coding DNA: TGTGCCACCTGGGGACAAACTTATGGCTACACCTTC. Translated: CATWGQTYGYTF.

The V and J genes are TRBV19 and TRBJ2-7; TRBD1 matches 7 bases. Trimming at V came to 5 bases and at J to 3 bases, leaving 7 bases not matched to a gene. Germline V gene data show CDR1 as LNHDA and CDR2 as SQIVND (reference sequence). CDR3 length equals 14 residues. CDR3 nucleotides: TGTGCCAGTAGTCCTCGACAGGGCGGCTACGAGCAGTACTTC. Encoded protein: CASSPRQGGYEQYF.

A remark on this clone: The conserved final phenylalanine or tryptophan is absent from the CDR3, which likely points to a read error. The chain is built from TRBV5-3 and TRBJ1-6, with a weak D call TRBD1 (5 bases). TRBV5-3 carries the ORF label, with uncertain function. V shed 5 bases and J shed 6 bases, with 18 bases lying between them. The CDR3 runs to 16 residues. The CDR3 loop reads CARRPDRRSPNSPLHL. CDR3 nucleotides: TGTGCCAGAAGGCCTGACAGAAGGTCTCCTAATTCACCCCTCCACCTT.

This chain joins TRBV19 and TRBJ1-1, with 11 positions matching TRBD1. Losses at the gene ends were 3 bases for V and 0 bases for J; bases not matched to a gene: 6. This CDR3 is 17 amino acids long. From germline, CDR1 is LNHDA and CDR2 SQIVND (reference sequence). This chain's CDR3 is CASSMRDRGAMNTEAFF. As DNA, the CDR3 is TGTGCCAGTAGTATGAGGGACAGGGGGGCGATGAACACTGAAGCTTTCTTT.

This clone was detected a few times. The rearrangement uses TRBV19 and TRBJ2-3; D may be TRBD1 or TRBD2 (5 bases each). Germline CDR1 reads LNHDA; CDR2 reads SQIVND (reference sequence). V lost 6 bases and J lost 3, with 19 bases in between. The CDR3 is 16 residues long. This CDR3 reads CASRSRDPQVTDTQYF. CDR3 coding DNA: TGTGCCAGTAGGTCACGGGACCCCCAGGTTACAGATACGCAGTATTTT.

The chain is built from TRBV6-5 and TRBJ1-2; the match to TRBD1 covers 7 bases. V lost 10 bases and J lost 7; bases outside the gene matches: 12. Looked up from germline, CDR1 is MNHEY and CDR2 is SVGAGI. The CDR3 is 13 amino acids. The CDR3 spells CAISEGGAGGYTF. The DNA for the CDR3 is TGTGCCATTTCCGAAGGGGGCGCGGGTGGCTACACCTTC.

The V gene is TRBV6-5, the J gene TRBJ1-1; TRBD1 agrees at 7 bases. Germline CDR1 MNHEY, CDR2 SVGAGI. V dropped 5 bases and J dropped 2; count of bases not matched to a gene: 5. The CDR3 length is 14 residues. CDR3 protein: CASSLTGANTEAFF. The DNA of the CDR3 is TGTGCCAGCAGTCTTACAGGGGCCAACACTGAAGCTTTCTTT.

The rearrangement uses TRBV7-8 and TRBJ2-2; no clear D gene. This CDR3 has 15 residues. CDR1 and CDR2 from the germline V gene are SGHVS and FQNEAQ. V was pared by 5 bases and J by 4 bases, with 14 bases between. CDR3 nucleotide sequence: TGTGCCAGCAGCCCCCGCGTCGGTTCCACCGGGGAGCTGTTTTTT. It encodes CASSPRVGSTGELFF.

This rearrangement joins TRBV4-3 to TRBJ2-2; TRBD2 aligns across 9 bases. CDR1 is LGHNA, CDR2 YSLEER, per germline. V shed 0 bases, J shed 7 bases, and the junction held 6 bases outside the gene matches. The CDR3 consists of 16 residues. CDR3 region: CASSQDRRGGGGELFF. As DNA, the CDR3 is TGCGCCAGCAGCCAAGATAGGCGGGGGGGCGGCGGGGAGCTGTTTTTT.

The chain is built from TRBV2 and TRBJ1-1; TRBD1 is a possible D gene (6 bases). The CDR3 contains 13 residues. The V and J ends lost 6 bases and 5 bases respectively, with 13 bases between them. Germline V gene data show CDR1 as SNHLY and CDR2 as FYNNEI. As DNA, the CDR3 is TGTGCCAGCAGGCCGGGGGCTGGTACTGAAGCTTTCTTT. Its translation: CASRPGAGTEAFF.

Comment on this clone: The junction and the germline gene differ at one end; a read error may be behind it. The chain employs TRBV4-1 and TRBJ1-2; D call uncertain. The germline V gene has CDR1 MGHRA and CDR2 YSYEKL. The CDR3 sequence is 16 residues long. CDR3 nucleotides: TGCGCCAGCAGCGAAGAGACGGAGGTCGAATACTATGGCTACACCTTC. Its translation: CASSEETEVEYYGYTF.

Points on this clone: The junction departs from the called germline gene at one end, perhaps through a read error. V is TRBV6-5 and J is TRBJ2-7; 8 nucleotides line up with TRBD2. This CDR3 comprises 12 residues. Germline lookup yields CDR1 MNHEY and CDR2 SVGAGI. The CDR3 DNA follows: TGTGCCAGCAGCCCGGGGGGGGTAGAGGAGCACTTC. The encoded protein is CASSPGGVEEHF.

The DNA of the CDR3 is TGTGCCAGCAGCCTGTTGGGGCAGCACACAGATACGCAGTATTTT. Protein sequence: CASSLLGQHTDTQYF. This chain uses TRBV5-8 with TRBJ2-3; D possibly corresponds to TRBD1 (5 bases). The CDR3 runs 15 residues. CDR1 SGHTS and CDR2 YDEGEE come from the germline V gene. The V gene lost 4 bases and the J gene lost 2 bases, with 14 bases spanning the gap.

The gene calls are TRBV5-8 and TRBJ2-7, with D unresolved. The CDR3 has 12 residues. CDR1 is SGHTS and CDR2 is YDEGEE in the germline V gene. V gave up 0 bases and J gave up 4 bases, with 5 bases separating them. The CDR3 here is CASSLVSYEQYF. The CDR3 region has the DNA TGTGCCAGCAGCTTGGTTTCATACGAGCAGTACTTC.

Notes on this clone: The sample holds other DNA sequences that translate to the same CDR3. The chain joins TRBV28 to TRBJ1-1; D gene ambiguous. The CDR3 is 13 amino acids. V lost 4 bases and J lost 0, with 6 bases in between. The germline V gene encodes CDR1 MDHEN and CDR2 SYDVKM. The CDR3 loop reads CASSSVMNTEAFF. Here the CDR3 DNA reads TGTGCCAGCAGTTCAGTTATGAACACTGAAGCTTTCTTT. Based on the CDR3 plus reference TRBV28 and TRBJ1-1, the full variable domain is DVKVTQSSRYLVKRTGEKVFLECVQDMDHENMFWYRQDPGLGLRLIYFSYDVKMKEKGDIPEGYSVSREKKERFSLILESASTNQTSMYLCASSSVMNTEAFFGQGTRLTVV.

The chain joins TRBV5-4 to TRBJ1-1, with 8 positions matching TRBD1. CDR3 length: 14 amino acids. J was trimmed by 4 bases and V by 4 bases; bases with no gene match: 6. Germline CDR1 and CDR2: SGHNT and YYREEE (reference sequence). The CDR3 reads CASSEGQGGTEAFF. CDR3 nucleotides: TGTGCCAGCAGCGAAGGACAGGGAGGCACTGAAGCTTTCTTT.

J is TRBJ1-1 and V is TRBV9; D remains unclear. Germline loops: CDR1 SGDLS, CDR2 YYNGEE. Trimming cost V 6 bases and J 3 bases, with 15 bases left between them. The CDR3 contains 14 residues. As DNA, the CDR3 is TGTGCCAGCACGCGGGGTGATGTGGACACTGAAGCTTTCTTT. Translating it yields CASTRGDVDTEAFF. Supplemented by reference TRBV9 and TRBJ1-1, the full variable domain reads DSGVTQTPKHLITATGQRVTLRCSPRSGDLSVYWYQQSLDQGLQFLIQYYNGEERAKGNILERFSAQQFPDLHSELNLSSLELGDSALYFCASTRGDVDTEAFFGQGTRLTVV.

Points on this clone: Other nucleotide sequences in the sample specify the same CDR3. This chain joins TRBV20-1 and TRBJ1-2; no reliable D call. Germline assignment: CDR1 DFQATT and CDR2 SNEGSKA (reference sequence). V shed 3 bases and J shed 0 bases, with 2 bases lying between them. This CDR3 has 11 amino acids. The CDR3 loop reads CSARPNYGYTF. The CDR3 DNA follows: TGCAGTGCTAGGCCTAACTATGGCTACACCTTC.

V is TRBV6-5 and J is TRBJ2-3; D unresolved. CDR1 and CDR2 (germline): MNHEY, SVGAGI. The CDR3 runs 15 residues. Trimming left V 0 bases short and J 6 bases short, with 13 bases between. The CDR3 coding sequence is TGTGCCAGCAGTTACTCCTCGGATGCACCGGATACGCAGTATTTT. Amino acid sequence: CASSYSSDAPDTQYF.

The V call is TRBV4-2, the J call TRBJ1-1; D not certain. V gave up 4 bases and J gave up 1 base, with 13 bases separating them. The CDR3 totals 15 residues. CDR1 and CDR2 from the germline V gene are LGHNA and YNFKEQ. The CDR3 region is CASSPLGGKNTEAFF. The CDR3 DNA follows: TGTGCCAGCAGCCCCCTAGGTGGAAAGAACACTGAAGCTTTCTTT.

The chain has TRBV4-1 and TRBJ2-5; D might be TRBD2 (5 bases). The V end lost 1 base, the J end lost 4 bases, and 10 bases lay between the germline ends. This CDR3 contains 14 residues. Germline CDR1 and CDR2: MGHRA and YSYEKL. The CDR3 spells CASSQVEGPETQYF. In nucleotides, the CDR3 is TGCGCCAGCAGCCAAGTCGAGGGTCCAGAGACCCAGTACTTC.

The chain employs TRBV5-1 and TRBJ1-1, with TRBD1 matching over 9 bases. This CDR3 comprises 14 residues. Germline V gives CDR1 SGHRS, CDR2 YFSETQ. With 4 bases clipped from V and 2 bases from J, the junction kept 3 bases outside the gene matches. The CDR3 is CASSPGQGNTEAFF. In DNA form, the CDR3 reads TGCGCCAGCAGCCCGGGACAGGGAAACACTGAAGCTTTCTTT.

The DNA of the CDR3 is TGTGCCAGCAGCAACCGGGACAGCGACTCCTACGAGCAGTACTTC. Residues: CASSNRDSDSYEQYF. The chain is built from TRBV13 and TRBJ2-7; 7 positions agree with TRBD1. Looked up from germline, CDR1 is PRHDT and CDR2 is FYEKMQ (reference sequence). V lost 5 bases and J lost 0; bases outside the gene matches: 7. This CDR3 region has 15 residues.

The J gene is TRBJ2-1, the V gene TRBV7-2; 7 nucleotides match TRBD1. Losses at the gene ends were 5 bases for V and 5 bases for J; bases not matched to a gene: 18. The CDR3 has 18 residues. The germline V gene has CDR1 SGHTA and CDR2 FQGNSA. The CDR3 spells CASSPGQPQLRSDNEQFF. The CDR3 region has the DNA TGTGCCAGCAGCCCGGGACAGCCACAACTTCGGTCCGACAATGAGCAGTTCTTC.

This clone was recorded once. The chain employs TRBV5-6 and TRBJ1-3; 10 bases map to TRBD1. V trimming: 6 bases; J trimming: 7 bases; junction bases outside the gene matches: 7. The CDR3 totals 14 residues. From germline, CDR1 is SGHDT and CDR2 YYEEEE. For the CDR3, the DNA is TGTGCCAGCATGACTGGGACAGGGGTTAACACCATATATTTT. This sequence encodes CASMTGTGVNTIYF.

The chain carries TRBV30 and TRBJ1-1; the match to TRBD1 covers 8 bases. This CDR3 spans 13 amino acids. With 0 bases clipped from V and 5 bases from J, the junction kept 2 bases outside the gene matches. Looked up from germline, CDR1 is GTSNPN and CDR2 is SVGIG (reference sequence). The CDR3 region has the DNA TGTGCCTGGAGTGTTACAGGGGGGACTGAAGCTTTCTTT. As protein: CAWSVTGGTEAFF.

The J gene is TRBJ1-4, the V gene TRBV4-1; D is ambiguous. V was pared by 4 bases and J by 1 base, with 10 bases between. Germline V gene lookup returns CDR1 MGHRA and CDR2 YSYEKL. CDR3 length: 15 residues. Here the CDR3 DNA reads TGCGCCAGCAGCCGCCCGGGCGGAACTAATGAAAAACTGTTTTTT. This encodes CASSRPGGTNEKLFF.

This clone occurred once. This chain uses TRBV6-5 with TRBJ2-1; 8 nucleotides align to TRBD2. CDR1 is MNHEY and CDR2 is SVGAGI in the germline V gene. The CDR3 is 15 residues long. V shed 2 bases, J shed 6 bases, and the junction held 6 bases outside the gene matches. The CDR3 DNA follows: TGTGCCAGCAGTTACATGGCGGGGGGAACCAATGAGCAGTTCTTC. Translation gives CASSYMAGGTNEQFF.